One and the same sample provided the 7 T cell receptor beta chains below, sequenced in a study of OX40 agonist ivuxolimab in advanced cancers. Data came from immunoSEQ multiplex PCR; TCRdb stores just in-frame clones and leaves some out. Of tens of thousands of clones in the sample, about nine tenths were seen once. This specimen consisted of CD4+ or CD8+ T cells sorted from blood, obtained in a trial of the OX40 agonist ivuxolimab. These TCRs come from an adult with an advanced solid tumor such as melanoma, head and neck, liver or kidney cancer.

This sequence joins TRBV4-2 and TRBJ2-5; D possibly uses TRBD1 or TRBD2 (5 bases each). This CDR3 is 14 amino acids long. Trimming took off 3 bases at V and 4 bases at J, with 12 bases between the two ends. The germline gives CDR1 LGHNA, CDR2 YNFKEQ. CDR3 nucleotide sequence: TGTGCCAGCAGCCAGGGGACCGATCGAGAGACCCAGTACTTC. This gives the protein CASSQGTDRETQYF.

J is TRBJ1-1 and V is TRBV5-1; TRBD1 agrees at 7 bases. This CDR3 has 14 amino acids. Trimming at V came to 0 bases and at J to 7 bases, leaving 6 bases not matched to a gene. CDR1 SGHRS and CDR2 YFSETQ come from the germline V gene. CDR3 residues: CASSLETGSGEAFF. CDR3 nucleotides: TGCGCCAGCAGCTTGGAGACAGGGAGCGGTGAAGCTTTCTTT.

This clone has only a few counts. This sequence joins TRBV7-9 and TRBJ2-7; 9 bases are a match to TRBD2. The length of the CDR3 is 15 residues. The trim removed 0 bases at V and 3 bases at J, leaving 3 bases unmatched. Germline V gene sequence: CDR1 SEHNR, CDR2 FQNEAQ (reference sequence). The CDR3 DNA is TGTGCCAGCAGCTTAGCGAATAGCGGGAGCTACGAGCAGTACTTC. This sequence encodes CASSLANSGSYEQYF.

The chain is built from TRBV11-2 and TRBJ2-1, with D possibly matching TRBD2 (5 bases). The V end lost 5 bases, the J end lost 3 bases, and 11 bases lay between the germline ends. This CDR3 is 14 amino acids long. Germline V gene sequence: CDR1 SGHAT, CDR2 FQNNGV. In nucleotides, the CDR3 is TGTGCCAGCAGCCTAGCCGGCCGCTACAATGAGCAGTTCTTC. Amino acids: CASSLAGRYNEQFF.

The J gene is TRBJ2-1, the V gene TRBV4-2; no clear D. V lost 1 base and J lost 10, with 8 bases in between. Germline CDR1 and CDR2: LGHNA and YNFKEQ. CDR3 length: 12 amino acids. Here the CDR3 reads CASSQGTGEQFF. The CDR3, as DNA: TGTGCCAGCAGCCAAGGGACCGGCGAGCAGTTCTTC.

The rearrangement uses TRBV4-1 and TRBJ1-2; D is uncertain. The CDR3 length is 13 residues. Germline lookup yields CDR1 MGHRA and CDR2 YSYEKL. V lost 1 base, J lost 7 bases, and 10 bases lay in between. CDR3 residues: CASSQVFFRGYTF. CDR3 nucleotides: TGCGCCAGCAGCCAAGTCTTCTTCCGTGGCTACACCTTC.

The V call is TRBV29-1, the J call TRBJ1-2; TRBD1 matches at 9 bases. Germline V lookup: CDR1 SQVTM, CDR2 ANQGSEA. This CDR3 has 13 amino acids. With V trimmed by 7 bases and J by 5 bases, 8 bases remained unmatched. The CDR3 nucleotides are TGCAGCGCCCAACGTGACAGGGGGTATGGCTACACCTTC. Its protein product is CSAQRDRGYGYTF.